Listed below are T cell receptor beta chains from one sample, sequenced in a study of response to subunit inactivated influenza vaccine. TCRdb redid the calling of the RT-PCR reads with MiXCR, one entry per CDR3 protein. The repertoire has a few hundred thousand distinct CDR3 sequences, around 22% of them found once; the top ten carry about a tenth. The sequencing used PBMCs from blood, collected about 20 months after vaccination. The origin of the receptors is a man aged 45-69 years who received an inactivated influenza vaccine. Both conserved end residues are part of each CDR3. Fields, in order: V gene, J gene, CDR3 length, CDR3 protein.

TRBV4-3	TRBJ1-5	15	CASSLSLQPNQPQHF
TRBV20-1	TRBJ2-3	15	CSATTGTSAINTQYF
TRBV24-1	TRBJ2-2	15	CATSDTGGVTGELFF
TRBV20-1	TRBJ1-4	11	CSVVINEKLFF
TRBV7-6	TRBJ1-6	18	CASSLEAPGGTDNSPLHF
TRBV19	TRBJ2-2	16	CASSIGFGRLTGELFF
TRBV7-9	TRBJ1-3	16	CASRRGPRGHGNTIYF
TRBV20-1	TRBJ2-7	14	CSASPSGTGDEQYF
TRBV20-1	TRBJ2-7	15	CSASQRGPSSYEQYF
TRBV29-1	TRBJ1-5	12	CSVGAPNQPQHF
TRBV20-1	TRBJ2-3	15	CSAYPRGPGTDTQYF
TRBV5-4	TRBJ1-4	17	CASSFGDPSATNEKLFF
TRBV20-1	TRBJ2-7	15	CSARAPQLATYEQYF
TRBV12-3/TRBV12-4	TRBJ2-5	14	CASSRLAGKETQYF
TRBV3-1	TRBJ1-1	13	CASSQATGAEAFF
TRBV5-1	TRBJ1-2	15	CASSFPPTTGGGYTF
TRBV29-1	TRBJ2-1	11	CSATRGYEQFF
TRBV12-3/TRBV12-4	TRBJ1-2	15	CASSRAGQIPYGYTF
TRBV6-5	TRBJ1-2	16	CASSYSTAIPNYGYTF
TRBV7-9	TRBJ2-1	11	CASSGDVRPFF
TRBV20-1	TRBJ2-7	17	CSARDSSRQGRAWEQYF
TRBV20-1	TRBJ2-7	13	CSAPFPGKYEQYF
TRBV5-1	TRBJ1-1	16	CASSLRTGGWDTEAFF
TRBV6-6	TRBJ1-6	12	CASSHTNSPLHF
TRBV6-5	TRBJ1-4	15	CASSYLPADSEKLFF
TRBV5-8	TRBJ1-4	16	CASSLGTGRTDEKLFF
TRBV9	TRBJ2-4	17	CASSRSPPGTGSNIQYF
TRBV12-3/TRBV12-4	TRBJ1-1	13	CASTGQGGTEAFF